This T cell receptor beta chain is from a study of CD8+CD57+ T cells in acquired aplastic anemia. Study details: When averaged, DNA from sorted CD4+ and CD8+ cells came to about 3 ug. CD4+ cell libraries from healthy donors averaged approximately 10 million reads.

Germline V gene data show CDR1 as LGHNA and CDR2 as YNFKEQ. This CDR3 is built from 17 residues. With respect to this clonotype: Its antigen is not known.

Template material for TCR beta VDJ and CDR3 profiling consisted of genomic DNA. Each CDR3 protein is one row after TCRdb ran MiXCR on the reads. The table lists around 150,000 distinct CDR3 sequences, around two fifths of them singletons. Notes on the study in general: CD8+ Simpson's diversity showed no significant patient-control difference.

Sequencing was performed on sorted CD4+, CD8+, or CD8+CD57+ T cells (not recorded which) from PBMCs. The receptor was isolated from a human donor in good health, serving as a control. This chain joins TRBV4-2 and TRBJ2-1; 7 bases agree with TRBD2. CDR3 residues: CGSSQVVAGVAYNEQFF. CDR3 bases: TGTGGTAGCAGCCAAGTTGTCGCGGGGGTCGCCTACAATGAGCAGTTCTTC.